The 15 T cell receptor beta chains presented below share a single source sample, sequenced in a study of blood T cell repertoires in COVID-19. Data came from immunoSEQ multiplex PCR; TCRdb stores just in-frame clones and leaves some out. The top ten hold about 1.3% of the sample, which has a few hundred thousand clones, around 83% seen once. Source material: PBMCs or T cells enriched from blood (not recorded which). Every receptor here comes from a woman in her forties with acute COVID-19.

The chain is built from TRBV4-2 and TRBJ1-2, with TRBD1 matching 7 bases. The germline gives CDR1 LGHNA, CDR2 YNFKEQ. After removal of 1 base from V and 8 bases from J, the junction contained 10 bases not matched to a gene. The CDR3 is 15 amino acids. CDR3 sequence: CASSQGSGTAEGYTF. CDR3 nucleotide sequence: TGTGCCAGCAGCCAAGGATCCGGGACAGCTGAGGGCTACACCTTC.

The chain links TRBV18 to TRBJ1-2, with TRBD1 matching 9 bases. J lost 4 bases, V lost 2 bases, and 5 bases had no gene match. The CDR3 consists of 15 residues. In germline, CDR1 is KGHSH, CDR2 LQKENI. The DNA of the CDR3 is TGTGCCAGCTCACCAAAAGGGACAGGGCGCTATGGCTACACCTTC. Its translation is CASSPKGTGRYGYTF. Variable domain in full (rest from reference TRBV18 and TRBJ1-2): NAGVMQNPRHLVRRRGQEARLRCSPMKGHSHVYWYRQLPEEGLKFMVYLQKENIIDESGMPKERFSAEFPKEGPSILRIQQVVRGDSAAYFCASSPKGTGRYGYTFGSGTRLTVV.

The J gene is TRBJ1-4, the V gene TRBV11-2, with D perhaps matching TRBD1 (5 bases). The CDR3 extends over 14 amino acids. Trimming cost V 2 bases and J 3 bases, with 7 bases left between them. The germline V gene encodes CDR1 SGHAT and CDR2 FQNNGV. The CDR3, as DNA: TGTGCCAGCAGCTTACAGGGTTCTAATGAAAAACTGTTTTTT. It codes for CASSLQGSNEKLFF.

This clone has a handful of counts. The chain uses TRBV12-3 or TRBV12-4 and TRBJ1-6; tentative D call: TRBD1 (5 bases). V lost 3 bases, J lost 10 bases, and 10 bases lay in between. The CDR3 spans 13 residues. CDR3 amino acids: CASSFQGYSPLHF. CDR3 nucleotides: TGTGCCAGCAGTTTTCAGGGTTACTCACCCCTCCACTTT.

The chain uses TRBV5-1 and TRBJ2-1; the match to TRBD2 covers 7 bases. V was pared by 2 bases and J by 8 bases, with 10 bases of the junction left unmatched. This CDR3 spans 15 amino acids. Germline loops: CDR1 SGHRS, CDR2 YFSETQ. In DNA form, the CDR3 reads TGCGCCAGCAGCTTTGGGGGGGAACCCTTCGATGAGCAGTTCTTC. Its protein product is CASSFGGEPFDEQFF.

The chain carries TRBV5-6 and TRBJ2-5; TRBD1 is a possible D gene (5 bases). Trimming pared 0 bases from V and 4 bases from J, leaving 10 bases between. This CDR3 contains 14 residues. Germline CDR1 is SGHDT and CDR2 is YYEEEE. In nucleotides, the CDR3 is TGTGCCAGCAGCTTGGGGCCAGGGATAGAGACCCAGTACTTC. Its translation: CASSLGPGIETQYF.

The chain joins TRBV24-1 to TRBJ2-1, with 8 bases that match TRBD1. V was clipped by 3 bases and J by 8 bases; unmatched bases: 11. The CDR3 spans 16 residues. Per germline, CDR1 KGHDR and CDR2 SFDVKD. For the CDR3, the DNA is TGTGCCACCAGTGATAATTCAGGGGGCGCGGGGTATGAGCAGTTCTTC. As protein: CATSDNSGGAGYEQFF.

This chain joins TRBV3-1 (or the pseudogene TRBV3-2) and TRBJ2-6; no definite D call. Trimming shortened V by 2 bases and J by 0 bases, and 5 bases separated the two germline ends. This CDR3 region has 15 residues. Germline V CDR1 and CDR2: LGHDT, YNNKEL (reference sequence). DNA for the CDR3: TGTGCCAGCAGCCAATTGTACTCTGGGGCCAACGTCCTGACTTTC. Protein sequence: CASSQLYSGANVLTF.

V and J are TRBV6-1 and TRBJ2-7, with D possibly being TRBD1 (5 bases). CDR1 is MNHNS and CDR2 is SASEGT in the germline V gene. Between the trimmed V and J ends, which lost 3 bases and 2 bases, there was a span of 11 bases. This CDR3 comprises 14 residues. The CDR3 nucleotides read TGTGCCAGCAGTGACCACAGGTTCCCCTACGAGCAGTACTTC. Its protein product is CASSDHRFPYEQYF.

The chain is built from TRBV7-9 and TRBJ2-1, with a tentative D call TRBD1 (5 bases). CDR3 length: 14 amino acids. Germline V gene lookup returns CDR1 SEHNR and CDR2 FQNEAQ (reference sequence). Deletions cut 1 base from V and 8 bases from J, with 12 bases between. The CDR3 sequence: CASSLEGRADEQFF. The DNA of the CDR3 is TGTGCCAGCAGCTTAGAGGGCAGGGCGGATGAGCAGTTCTTC. The whole variable domain, remainder taken from reference TRBV7-9 and TRBJ2-1, is DTGVSQNPRHKITKRGQNVTFRCDPISEHNRLYWYRQTLGQGPEFLTYFQNEAQLEKSRLLSDRFSAERPKGSFSTLEIQRTEQGDSAMYLCASSLEGRADEQFFGPGTRLTVL.

The V and J genes are TRBV4-1 and TRBJ1-2; perhaps TRBD1 as D (5 bases). V lost 4 bases and J lost 4, with 13 bases in between. The germline CDR1 and CDR2 sequences are MGHRA and YSYEKL. The CDR3 extends over 14 amino acids. CDR3 residues: CASSLADTFYGYTF. CDR3 bases: TGCGCCAGCAGCCTAGCGGACACCTTCTATGGCTACACCTTC.

This chain connects TRBV10-1 to TRBJ2-2; D not resolved. V was shortened by 6 bases and J by 0 bases, with 5 bases between the two germline ends. The CDR3 spans 13 residues. Germline V lookup: CDR1 WNHNN, CDR2 SYGVQD (reference sequence). CDR3 nucleotides: TGCGCCAGCAGGAGATCGAACACCGGGGAGCTGTTTTTT. This codes for CASRRSNTGELFF.

This sequence joins TRBV11-2 and TRBJ2-7; tentatively, D is TRBD1 (6 bases). Germline values: CDR1 SGHAT, CDR2 FQNNGV. The CDR3 covers 14 residues. V was pared by 0 bases and J by 0 bases, with 6 bases between. CDR3 coding DNA: TGTGCCAGCAGCTTAGAACAGGGCTCCTACGAGCAGTACTTC. Amino acid sequence: CASSLEQGSYEQYF.

This clone has more than one count but fewer than ten. This chain uses TRBV24-1 with TRBJ2-1, with 8 bases fitting TRBD2. CDR1 is KGHDR and CDR2 is SFDVKD in the germline V gene. The CDR3 has 15 residues. Unmatched junction bases numbered 12, after V lost 7 bases and J lost 8 bases. Here the CDR3 DNA reads TGTGCCACCAGGGGCCTTGGCGGGGGGATGGATGAGCAGTTCTTC. Encoded protein: CATRGLGGGMDEQFF.

V gene TRBV11-1 combines with J gene TRBJ2-3; TRBD2 matches 10 bases. The CDR3 has 16 amino acids. Germline values: CDR1 SGHAT, CDR2 FQDESV (reference sequence). V trimming: 0 bases; J trimming: 5 bases; junction bases outside the gene matches: 5. The CDR3 DNA reads as TGTGCCAGCAGCTTAGCACTAGCGGGATCTAAAGATACGCAGTATTTT. This gives the protein CASSLALAGSKDTQYF.